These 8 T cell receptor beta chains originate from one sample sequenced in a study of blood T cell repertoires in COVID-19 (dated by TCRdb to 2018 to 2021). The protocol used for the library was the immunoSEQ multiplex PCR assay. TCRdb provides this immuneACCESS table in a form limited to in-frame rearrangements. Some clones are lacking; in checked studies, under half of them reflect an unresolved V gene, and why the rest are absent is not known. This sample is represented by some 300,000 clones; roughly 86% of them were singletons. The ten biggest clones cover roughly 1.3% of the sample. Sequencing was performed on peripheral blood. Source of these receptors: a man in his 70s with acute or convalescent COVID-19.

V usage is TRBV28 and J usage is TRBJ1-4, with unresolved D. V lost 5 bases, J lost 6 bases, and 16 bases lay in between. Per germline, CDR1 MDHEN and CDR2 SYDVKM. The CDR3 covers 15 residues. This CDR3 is CASSAVRPPYEKLFF. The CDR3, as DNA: TGTGCCAGCAGTGCCGTCAGGCCTCCTTATGAAAAACTGTTTTTT.

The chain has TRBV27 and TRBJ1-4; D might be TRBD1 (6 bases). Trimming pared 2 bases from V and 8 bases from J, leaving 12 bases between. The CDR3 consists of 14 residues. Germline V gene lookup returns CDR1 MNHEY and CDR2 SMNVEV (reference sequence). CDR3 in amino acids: CASSLPPGVEKLFF. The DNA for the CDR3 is TGTGCCAGCAGTTTACCGCCAGGGGTCGAAAAACTGTTTTTT.

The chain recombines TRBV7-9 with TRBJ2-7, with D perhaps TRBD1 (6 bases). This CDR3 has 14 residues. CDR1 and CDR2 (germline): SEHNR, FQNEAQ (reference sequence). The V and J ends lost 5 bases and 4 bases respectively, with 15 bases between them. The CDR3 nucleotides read TGTGCCAGCAGCCAACCGGGACATTATTACGAGCAGTACTTC. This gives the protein CASSQPGHYYEQYF.

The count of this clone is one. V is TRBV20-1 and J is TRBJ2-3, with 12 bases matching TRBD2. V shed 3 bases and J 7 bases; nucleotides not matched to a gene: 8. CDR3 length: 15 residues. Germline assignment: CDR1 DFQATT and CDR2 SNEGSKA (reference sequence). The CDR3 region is CSASGASGGANTQYF. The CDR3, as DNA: TGCAGTGCTAGTGGGGCTAGCGGGGGGGCTAATACGCAGTATTTT.

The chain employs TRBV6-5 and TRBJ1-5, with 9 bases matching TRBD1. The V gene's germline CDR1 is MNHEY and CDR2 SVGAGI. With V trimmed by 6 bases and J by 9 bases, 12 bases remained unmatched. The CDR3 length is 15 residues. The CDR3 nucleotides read TGTGCCAGCAGGAGGGACAGGGTCAAAACTTGGCCCCAGCATTTT. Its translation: CASRRDRVKTWPQHF.

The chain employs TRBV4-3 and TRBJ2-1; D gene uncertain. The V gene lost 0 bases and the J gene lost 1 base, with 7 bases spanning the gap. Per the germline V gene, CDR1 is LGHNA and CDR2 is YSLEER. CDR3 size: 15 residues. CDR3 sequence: CASSQDDSSYNEQFF. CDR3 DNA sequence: TGCGCCAGCAGCCAAGACGACTCTTCCTACAATGAGCAGTTCTTC.

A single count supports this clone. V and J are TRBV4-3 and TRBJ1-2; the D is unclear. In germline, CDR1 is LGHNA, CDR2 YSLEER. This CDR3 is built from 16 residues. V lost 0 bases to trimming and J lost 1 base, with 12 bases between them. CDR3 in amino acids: CASSQDVQPGNYGYTF. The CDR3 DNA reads TGCGCCAGCAGCCAAGACGTACAGCCCGGTAACTATGGCTACACCTTC.

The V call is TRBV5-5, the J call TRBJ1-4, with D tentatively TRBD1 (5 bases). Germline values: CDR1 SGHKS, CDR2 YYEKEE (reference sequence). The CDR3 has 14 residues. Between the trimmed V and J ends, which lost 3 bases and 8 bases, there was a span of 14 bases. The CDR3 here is CASSYHGATEKLFF. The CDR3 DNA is TGTGCCAGCAGCTACCATGGGGCGACCGAAAAACTGTTTTTT.